Listed below are T cell receptor beta chains from one sample, sequenced in a study of CD4 T cells in relation to SARS-CoV-2 and coronaviruses. Antigen specificity for these receptors is unknown. Method: immunoSEQ multiplex PCR; TCRdb's copy keeps in-frame clones and lacks some. The table has about 29,000 clones, 78% seen once. Specimen: CD4+ T cells from PBMCs, cultured in vitro. These receptors were obtained from a human donor in good health. Each CDR3 is given with its conserved first and last residue. The order of the fields is V gene, J gene, CDR3 protein.

V: TRBV11-2
J: TRBJ2-1
CDR3: CASSSEARRLDEQFF

V: TRBV7-9
J: TRBJ1-6
CDR3: CASSPDSSPLHF

V: TRBV27
J: TRBJ1-5
CDR3: CASSPGQGWQPQHF

V: TRBV4-3
J: TRBJ2-1
CDR3: CASSQGRGGYNEQFF

V: TRBV7-8
J: TRBJ2-1
CDR3: CASNSAGPLYNEQFF

V: TRBV5-8
J: TRBJ1-4
CDR3: CASSPPHQHNEKLFF

V: TRBV6-6
J: TRBJ1-2
CDR3: CASSYSSTGGQGYTF

V: TRBV3-1/TRBV3-2
J: TRBJ2-5
CDR3: CASSQGTPSRETQYF

V: TRBV4-1
J: TRBJ1-2
CDR3: CASSQDGQLYGYTF

V: TRBV9
J: TRBJ1-1
CDR3: CASSVEGQGVAEAFF

V: TRBV6-2/TRBV6-3
J: TRBJ2-3
CDR3: CASSYLGLAGTDTQYF

V: TRBV3-1/TRBV3-2
J: TRBJ2-2
CDR3: CASSQLTSGIYGELFF

V: TRBV6-1
J: TRBJ1-1
CDR3: CASSEAPSGLRAFF

V: TRBV11-2
J: TRBJ1-6
CDR3: CASSLRRPDNSPLHF

V: TRBV6-6
J: TRBJ2-1
CDR3: CASSPPRGIAEDNEQFF

V: TRBV5-1
J: TRBJ1-5
CDR3: CASSLGGGDQPQHF

V: TRBV9
J: TRBJ2-1
CDR3: CASSVGGRGLAGNEQFF

V: TRBV14
J: TRBJ1-2
CDR3: CASSQEGAGYGYTF

V: TRBV7-2
J: TRBJ2-4
CDR3: CASSSFLVAGGLAKNIQYF

V: TRBV15
J: TRBJ1-6
CDR3: CATSSVWARGGNSPLHF

V: TRBV7-2
J: TRBJ2-7
CDR3: CASSLVSIGFYEQYF